This is a list of T cell receptor beta chains from one sample in a study of Graves' ophthalmopathy and Graves' hyperthyroidism. TCRdb ran MiXCR on the multiplex PCR reads and lists one entry per CDR3 protein. The sample records about 410,000 distinct CDR3 sequences, approximately 20% being singletons. What was sequenced was peripheral blood. These receptors all stem from a woman aged 18-29 years with Graves' ophthalmopathy. Each CDR3 is given with its conserved first and last residue. Each record gives: CDR3 protein, V gene, J gene.

cdr3_aa: CASSHRGYVTEAFF
v_call: TRBV2
j_call: TRBJ1-1

cdr3_aa: CASSLSVGVQETQYF
v_call: TRBV7-3
j_call: TRBJ2-5

cdr3_aa: CASSSSLSGLQETQYF
v_call: TRBV28
j_call: TRBJ2-5

cdr3_aa: CASSFDSPYEQYF
v_call: TRBV5-1
j_call: TRBJ2-7

cdr3_aa: CASTLQGPNTEAFF
v_call: TRBV27
j_call: TRBJ1-1

cdr3_aa: CSAPGHLQETQYF
v_call: TRBV29-1
j_call: TRBJ2-5

cdr3_aa: CASSFPRSTGDNEQYF
v_call: TRBV28
j_call: TRBJ2-7

cdr3_aa: CASNRGAGGAETQYF
v_call: TRBV7-8
j_call: TRBJ2-5

cdr3_aa: CASSKGVALNTEAFF
v_call: TRBV4-1
j_call: TRBJ1-1

cdr3_aa: CAISGQGPNQPQHF
v_call: TRBV10-3
j_call: TRBJ1-5

cdr3_aa: CASSPVGGNTEAFF
v_call: TRBV7-2
j_call: TRBJ1-1

cdr3_aa: CASSLMGPGELFF
v_call: TRBV7-8
j_call: TRBJ2-2

cdr3_aa: CASGAGYNEQFF
v_call: TRBV6-2/TRBV6-3
j_call: TRBJ2-1

cdr3_aa: CASSMSGQGSGANVLTF
v_call: TRBV11-3
j_call: TRBJ2-6

cdr3_aa: CAISQGQEEAEAFF
v_call: TRBV10-3
j_call: TRBJ1-1

cdr3_aa: CASRGQGVRYEQYF
v_call: TRBV6-5
j_call: TRBJ2-7

cdr3_aa: CASSLPSGQGVFYEQYF
v_call: TRBV11-1
j_call: TRBJ2-7